What follows describes a single T cell receptor (beta chain). Data came from immunoSEQ multiplex PCR; TCRdb stores just in-frame clones and leaves some out. The repertoire consists of just over 2,000,000 clones, with approximately 94% occurring once and the leading ten covering 1.1%. This specimen comes from a study of shared clonotypes between healthy human individuals. In germline, CDR1 is GTSNPN, CDR2 SVGIG (reference sequence). The CDR3 runs to 15 residues. Trimming cost V 4 bases and J 1 base, with 17 bases left between them. Naive CD8 cells comprised CD45RO-negative, CCR7-positively selected cells, excluding terminally differentiated effector memory CD45RA+ cells.

The specimen was naive CD8+ T cells sorted from blood. The V and J genes are TRBV30 and TRBJ2-7; D is possibly TRBD1 (6 bases). The receptor was isolated from a man younger than 35 in good health. The CDR3: CAWKSSGQGSYEQYF. The CDR3 nucleotides are TGTGCCTGGAAATCCTCTGGGCAGGGGTCCTACGAGCAGTACTTC. Combining the CDR3 with reference TRBV30 and TRBJ2-7 gives the whole variable domain SQTIHQWPATLVQPVGSPLSLECTVEGTSNPNLYWYRQAAGRGLQLLFYSVGIGQISSEVPQNLSASRPQDRQFILSSKKLLLSDSGFYLCAWKSSGQGSYEQYFGPGTRLTVT.